This T cell receptor beta chain was sequenced during a study of T-cell reconstitution after alpha-beta-depleted transplantation in children. Findings and caveats of the study: After transplant, high TCRbeta diversity at day 60 in some patients arose from surviving recipient T cells and thymic progenitors. Newly generated T cells supplied most T-cell counts and diversity one year post-transplant.

The CDR3 extends over 14 amino acids. The ends were cut back, 7 bases at V and 2 bases at J, with 13 bases in the middle. Germline V gene data show CDR1 as MDHEN and CDR2 as SYDVKM. This clonotype was recorded at least ten times. Its antigen is undetermined. Unique molecular identifiers tagged the TCRbeta library. TCRdb called the PCR reads again in MiXCR, with one record for every CDR3 protein. In the table there are hundreds of thousands of distinct CDR3 sequences, 10% to 15% of which are singletons. The chain employs TRBV28 and TRBJ2-3, with a possible D match to TRBD1 (6 bases). The TCR was taken from a male patient younger than 18 who had a stem cell transplant for acute myeloid leukemia, so the T cells may come from the graft donor. The material was PBMCs, mostly from graft donor cells, obtained 360 days after TCRalphabeta/CD19-depleted stem cell transplant. CDR3 sequence (DNA): TGTGCCAGCACCCGAAGGGGGATCACAGATACGCAGTATTTT. As protein: CASTRRGITDTQYF.